This T cell receptor (beta chain) is from a study of blood T cell repertoires in COVID-19. Study-level background: Spain, Italy and the United States supplied samples that represented acute and convalescent COVID-19. The analysed material was cDNA or gDNA that came from T cells, B-cell-depleted T cells, or PBMCs.

In the study's own analysis: Estimated nucleated cell counts came from reference gene primer amplification. Method: immunoSEQ multiplex PCR; TCRdb's copy keeps in-frame clones and lacks some. Clone size and the V and J calls come from that table; the DNA yielded D and trimming. The sample yields approximately 240,000 clones, around four fifths seen once. The CDR3 covers 18 residues. V was pared by 3 bases and J by 5 bases, with 18 bases of the junction left unmatched. Per the germline V gene, CDR1 is SGHRS and CDR2 is YFSETQ. This clone came up many times. The TCR sequence derives from a woman aged 60 to 75 with active or convalescent COVID-19. This sequence joins TRBV5-1 and TRBJ2-3; 7 bases align to TRBD2. The sample consisted of peripheral blood. This chain's CDR3 is CASSWPRGGAVVGDTQYF. The CDR3 DNA sequence: TGCGCCAGCAGCTGGCCCCGCGGGGGAGCGGTGGTTGGAGATACGCAGTATTTT.